This T cell receptor (beta chain) is drawn from a study of blood T cell repertoires in COVID-19. About the study: Spain, Italy and the United States supplied samples that represented acute and convalescent COVID-19.

Trimming removed 5 bases from V and 4 bases from J, with 8 bases in between. The CDR3 is made up of 12 amino acids. From germline, CDR1 is MDHEN and CDR2 SYDVKM. Some clones are missing from TCRdb's copy, which holds only in-frame ones; the method was immunoSEQ multiplex PCR. The sample includes 300,000 or so clones, around 87% seen only once; the top ten take 1%. V gene TRBV28 combines with J gene TRBJ1-1; D not resolved. This receptor was taken from a man over 45 with active or convalescent COVID-19. Sequencing was done on a sample of peripheral blood. This chain's CDR3 is CASSPMSTEAFF. CDR3 in DNA: TGTGCCAGCAGTCCCATGAGCACTGAAGCTTTCTTT.